This T cell receptor (beta chain) was identified in a study of CD8 T cells in Susac syndrome. cDNA came from around 0.54 to 1 ug RNA primed by random hexamers. MiXCR, run by TCRdb on the immunoSEQ multiplex PCR reads, gives a single entry per CDR3 protein. This table has 100,000 to 150,000 distinct CDR3 sequences, approximately 94% appearing once. Sequencing of TCR beta was performed on blood CD8+ and CD4+ T cells. Germline V gene lookup returns CDR1 SGDLS and CDR2 YYNGEE. This CDR3 has 14 amino acids. The junction had 4 bases not matched to a gene; V was cut back by 3 bases and J by 2 bases. This chain connects TRBV9 to TRBJ1-2, with TRBD1 identical over 7 bases. The clonotype was recovered from a human donor with multiple sclerosis. Sequencing was carried out using CD4+ T cells from PBMCs. CDR3 in amino acids: CASSASTGNYGYTF. The CDR3 coding sequence is TGTGCCAGCAGCGCCTCGACAGGGAACTATGGCTACACCTTC.